The clone carrying this T cell receptor (beta chain) appeared many times. This entry comes from a study of identical twins. The CDR3 contains 15 residues. V lost 1 base to trimming and J lost 0 bases, with 9 bases between them. Germline V gives CDR1 SGHRS, CDR2 YFSETQ. TCRdb passed the 5' RACE reads through MiXCR, listing each CDR3 protein once. The sample records around 250,000 distinct CDR3 sequences, roughly 13% being singletons. Another study also made use of these data, one on yellow fever vaccine responses in identical twins.

The J gene is TRBJ2-3, the V gene TRBV5-1; the D gene is possibly TRBD1 (5 bases). Sequencing input: memory (CD45RO+) T cells sorted from blood. The TCR was taken from a woman aged 18-35 years in good health. The CDR3 protein is CASSLQGGSTDTQYF. The CDR3 DNA sequence: TGCGCCAGCAGCTTGCAGGGCGGTAGCACAGATACGCAGTATTTT.